One sample yielded the 16 T cell receptor beta chains listed below, sequenced in a study of OX40 agonist ivuxolimab in advanced cancers. Clones were sequenced by immunoSEQ multiplex PCR, and TCRdb holds only the in-frame ones, with some missing. The table includes 69,000 or so clones, roughly four fifths detected once. The source material was CD4+ or CD8+ T cells sorted from blood, sampled in a trial of the OX40 agonist ivuxolimab. The receptors were gathered from an adult with an advanced solid tumor such as melanoma, head and neck, liver or kidney cancer.

CDR3 nucleotide sequence: TGTGCCAGCAGTGACGTGGACACTGAAGCTTTCTTT. It specifies CASSDVDTEAFF. The chain has TRBV2 and TRBJ1-1; D gene uncertain. The CDR3 is made up of 12 amino acids. Germline CDR1 is SNHLY and CDR2 is FYNNEI. The V and J ends lost 3 bases and 3 bases respectively, with 5 bases between them.

The rearrangement joins TRBV5-1 to TRBJ2-1, with 12 bases that match TRBD2. Losses at the gene ends were 4 bases for V and 0 bases for J; bases not matched to a gene: 2. Germline-derived CDR1 and CDR2 are SGHRS and YFSETQ. This CDR3 is 16 amino acids long. The CDR3 DNA reads as TGCGCCAGCAGCCCGGGACTAGCGGGCTCCTACAATGAGCAGTTCTTC. This sequence encodes CASSPGLAGSYNEQFF.

The genes are TRBV21-1 and TRBJ2-7; the D call in the table, TRBD2, was not verified against the DNA. TRBV21-1 is marked as a pseudogene. The CDR3 is made up of 17 amino acids. The CDR3 region is CASSLRVLAGEGYEQYF. For the CDR3, the DNA is TGTGCCAGCAGCCTCAGGGTACTAGCGGGAGAAGGCTACGAGCAGTACTTC.

This rearrangement joins TRBV7-2 to TRBJ2-3; either TRBD1 or TRBD2 may fit D (6 bases each). The length of the CDR3 is 15 residues. CDR1 and CDR2 (germline): SGHTA, FQGNSA. The V end lost 3 bases, the J end lost 1 base, and 11 bases lay between the germline ends. The DNA of the CDR3 is TGTGCCAGCAGCTTGGGGGGCGCGGGCACAGATACGCAGTATTTT. Translation gives CASSLGGAGTDTQYF.

V and J are TRBV7-2 and TRBJ1-2; the D is unclear. The germline V gene encodes CDR1 SGHTA and CDR2 FQGNSA. CDR3 length: 13 residues. V was trimmed by 8 bases and J by 5 bases, leaving 15 bases between them. This chain's CDR3 is CASVSLPGYGYTF. The CDR3 DNA follows: TGTGCCAGCGTAAGCCTTCCGGGTTATGGCTACACCTTC.

This clone was observed a handful of times. The chain recombines TRBV2 with TRBJ1-6, with D maybe TRBD1 (6 bases). V was cut by 11 bases and J by 6 bases, with 14 bases left in between. This CDR3 has 13 residues. The germline V gene has CDR1 SNHLY and CDR2 FYNNEI. CDR3 DNA: TGTGCCGGAAAACAGGGAACTAATTCACCCCTCCACTTT. Amino acid sequence: CAGKQGTNSPLHF. Together with reference TRBV2 and TRBJ1-6, the CDR3 gives the full variable domain: EPEVTQTPSHQVTQMGQEVILRCVPISNHLYFYWYRQILGQKVEFLVSFYNNEISEKSEIFDDQFSVERPDGSNFTLKIRSTKLEDSAMYFCAGKQGTNSPLHFGNGTRLTVT.

V usage is TRBV11-3 and J usage is TRBJ2-2; D ambiguous. The CDR3 covers 12 residues. In germline, CDR1 is SGHNT, CDR2 YENEEA. Trimming took off 1 base at V and 6 bases at J, with 3 bases between the two ends. The CDR3 spells CASSLGAGELFF. CDR3 bases: TGTGCCAGCAGCTTAGGGGCCGGGGAGCTGTTTTTT.

V usage is TRBV28 and J usage is TRBJ2-3; D is tentatively TRBD1 or TRBD2 (5 bases each). Germline CDR1 reads MDHEN; CDR2 reads SYDVKM. The CDR3 sequence is 16 residues long. V was trimmed by 6 bases and J by 1 base, leaving 17 bases between them. The DNA of the CDR3 is TGTGCCAGCAGGCCGGCCAAACTGGGGGGCACAGATACGCAGTATTTT. Translating it yields CASRPAKLGGTDTQYF.

This chain connects TRBV14 to TRBJ1-1; D gene ambiguous. The CDR3 spans 14 residues. Trimming took 1 base from V and 11 from J, leaving 17 bases between them. Germline V gene lookup returns CDR1 SGHDN and CDR2 FVKESK. This CDR3 is CASSQGWTGKTAFF. CDR3 bases: TGTGCCAGCAGCCAAGGGTGGACGGGTAAGACGGCTTTCTTT.

This clone was counted a few times. V usage is TRBV18 and J usage is TRBJ2-5; the match to TRBD1 covers 7 bases. CDR1 and CDR2 (germline): KGHSH, LQKENI. This CDR3 region has 13 residues. The ends lost 5 bases at V and 2 bases at J; junction bases unmatched: 2. CDR3 amino acids: CASSLDRQETQYF. CDR3 nucleotide sequence: TGTGCCAGCTCATTGGACAGGCAAGAGACCCAGTACTTC.

The gene calls are TRBV9 and TRBJ2-1; no firm D call. This CDR3 comprises 14 residues. Germline V lookup: CDR1 SGDLS, CDR2 YYNGEE. Trimming left V 3 bases short and J 0 bases short, with 7 bases between. The CDR3 is CASSALNSYNEQFF. The CDR3 DNA reads as TGTGCCAGCAGCGCTCTTAACTCCTACAATGAGCAGTTCTTC.

This clone turned up a few times. The same CDR3 is also encoded by other DNA sequences in this sample. The chain carries TRBV6-1 and TRBJ2-7; TRBD1 aligns across 7 bases. Germline V gives CDR1 MNHNS, CDR2 SASEGT. The CDR3 has 14 residues. Germline trimming cut 5 bases from V and 3 bases from J; bases unmatched to any gene: 7. CDR3 nucleotide sequence: TGTGCCAGCAGTAGAGACAGGGCGGGCTACGAGCAGTACTTC. This encodes CASSRDRAGYEQYF.

The CDR3 loop is CASSPRGGRSSYEQYF. CDR3 bases: TGTGCCAGCAGCCCGCGGGGAGGGCGAAGCTCCTACGAGCAGTACTTC. The J gene is TRBJ2-7, the V gene TRBV7-2, with 7 positions matching TRBD2. The CDR3 is made up of 16 amino acids. The J segment lost 0 bases and the V segment lost 5 bases, leaving 10 bases of the junction unmatched. Germline loops: CDR1 SGHTA, CDR2 FQGNSA.

The chain is built from TRBV5-3 and TRBJ1-2; 7 bases match TRBD1. Being an ORF, TRBV5-3 has a function that is uncertain. The CDR3 loop spans 14 amino acids. V lost 0 bases to trimming and J lost 3 bases; unmatched junction nucleotides: 2. The DNA of the CDR3 is TGTGCCAGAAGCTTGGGCAGGGGGGACTATGGCTACACCTTC. Protein sequence: CARSLGRGDYGYTF.

This chain links TRBV6-6 with TRBJ1-2; weak D call: TRBD1 (6 bases). Germline V gene lookup returns CDR1 MNHNY and CDR2 SVGAGI (reference sequence). Deletions cut 2 bases from V and 6 bases from J, with 16 bases between. CDR3 size: 15 residues. The DNA for the CDR3 is TGTGCCAGCAGTTACCTACGTGGGACACCGGATGGCTACACCTTC. It specifies CASSYLRGTPDGYTF.

The rearrangement joins TRBV28 to TRBJ2-3; perhaps TRBD1 as D (6 bases). Per the germline V gene, CDR1 is MDHEN and CDR2 is SYDVKM. V was cut by 2 bases and J by 2 bases, with 14 bases left in between. There are 16 residues in the CDR3. The CDR3, as DNA: TGTGCCAGCAGTTTAGATCTGGCAGGGGACACAGATACGCAGTATTTT. Its protein product is CASSLDLAGDTDTQYF.